The sequence of this T cell receptor (beta chain) was determined in a study of B cell selection in AIRE deficiency (dated by TCRdb to between 2018 and 2021). About the study as a whole: Researchers compared TCRbeta repertoires of sorted blood CD4+ conventional T cells and regulatory T cells in AIRE-deficient patients with those in healthy controls. The TCR-sequenced cohort comprised about 5 AIRE-deficient APECED patients and about 5 healthy control donors.

The immunoSEQ platform was used to sequence the TCRbeta chain. Per the original workflow: About 11x10^4 distinct in-frame TCRbeta sequences from patients and 13.4x10^4 from healthy donors were obtained from pooled conventional T cell repertoires. Treg TCRbeta sequences found in two or more individuals were classed as public, and these public Treg TCRbeta sequences were then looked for in Tconv repertoires. Differences between groups were assessed using Mann-Whitney U tests with Bonferroni-Dunn correction in GraphPad Prism 7.03. Held by TCRdb, this immuneACCESS table contains in-frame sequences only and omits some clones. Under half of the omission traces to an unresolved V gene where checked; the cause of the rest is unknown. V, J and clone size reflect that table, while D and trimming were determined from the DNA. The sample table records some 19,000 clones; about 96% of these occur just once. The ten largest make up 0.3% of the sample.

Concerning this clone: Its target antigen remains unknown. Within one base of it there is no much larger clone, and no base qualities were kept.

General findings and caveats noted by the study authors: In terms of TCRBV gene usage, CDR3 length and TCR diversity, Tconv and Treg cells from AIRE-deficient patients looked similar to Tconv and Treg cells from healthy donors. Roughly 31% of Treg TCRbeta sequences shared among healthy donors appeared in patient Tconv cells, suggesting diversion of Treg-biased clones into the Tconv compartment. Only TCRbeta chains were sequenced; approximately 35% of shared healthy-donor Treg sequences also occurred in healthy Tconv, possibly because of differing TCRalpha chains. Among a few thousand shared Treg TCRbeta sequences, around 32% were found to be shared only among healthy donors and 9% to 9.5% only among patients, suggesting that Treg selection is less efficient in the absence of AIRE. CDR3s were shorter in shared Treg sequences, reflecting a bias toward rearrangements that have few non-templated nucleotide insertions.

Conventional CD4 T cells were sorted as CD4+CD127+ cells. The AIRE-deficient patients had APECED syndrome. Tconv and Treg cells for TCRbeta sequencing were sorted on a FACSAria flow cytometer. Sorted cells were collected into 5-ml round-bottom polystyrene tubes, and dry cell pellets were frozen at -80°C before sequencing. Trimming at the junction amounts to 2 bases on V and 0 bases on J, and the germline ends lie 7 bases apart. From its cysteine to its phenylalanine, the CDR3 spans 15 amino acids. The only DNA kept is the CDR3, 45 bases in frame from the first base. Based on the germline V gene, the CDR1 and CDR2 sequences are KGHSH and LQKENI.

The V and J genes are TRBV18 and TRBJ2-2; the D gene lacks a confident call. The clonotype comes from a human donor with AIRE deficiency. The sequencing sample was made of conventional CD4+ T cells sorted from PBMCs. The CDR3 reads CASSPINTNTGELFF. The sequenced DNA is TGTGCCAGCTCACCAATAAACACGAACACCGGGGAGCTGTTTTTT.